This entry features one TCR beta chain sequence. Assay: immunoSEQ multiplex PCR; the TCRdb copy retains only in-frame clones and omits some. Altogether roughly 59,000 clones are present, 81% being singletons, with the ten largest covering more than 10%. Thawed, overnight-rested PBMC were stained with GMM-loaded CD1B tetramer, viability dye and anti-CD3, then sorted. The CD1B tetramers carried C32 glucose monomycolate purified from Rhodococcus equi. Tetramer-sorted PBMC had been CD14 monocyte-depleted before freezing. Each donor contributed roughly 100,000 sorted tetramer-negative cells. The entry originates in a study of T cells in tuberculosis. Across the whole study: T cells were selected with CD1B tetramers loaded with glucose monomycolate. Findings and limits, study-wide: Low-affinity CD1B-GMM tetramer-binding T cells may have been missed.

Trimming took off 4 bases at V and 4 bases at J, with 11 bases between the two ends. The CDR3 length is 14 residues. In germline, CDR1 is SGDLS, CDR2 YYNGEE. The rearrangement uses TRBV9 and TRBJ2-2; TRBD2 is a possible D gene (5 bases). What was sequenced was CD1b-GMM tetramer-negative cells sorted from PBMCs. The origin of this receptor is an adult woman with latent tuberculosis. CDR3 in amino acids: CASSPSHGTGELFF. The CDR3 nucleotides are TGTGCCAGCAGCCCTAGCCATGGCACCGGGGAGCTGTTTTTT.